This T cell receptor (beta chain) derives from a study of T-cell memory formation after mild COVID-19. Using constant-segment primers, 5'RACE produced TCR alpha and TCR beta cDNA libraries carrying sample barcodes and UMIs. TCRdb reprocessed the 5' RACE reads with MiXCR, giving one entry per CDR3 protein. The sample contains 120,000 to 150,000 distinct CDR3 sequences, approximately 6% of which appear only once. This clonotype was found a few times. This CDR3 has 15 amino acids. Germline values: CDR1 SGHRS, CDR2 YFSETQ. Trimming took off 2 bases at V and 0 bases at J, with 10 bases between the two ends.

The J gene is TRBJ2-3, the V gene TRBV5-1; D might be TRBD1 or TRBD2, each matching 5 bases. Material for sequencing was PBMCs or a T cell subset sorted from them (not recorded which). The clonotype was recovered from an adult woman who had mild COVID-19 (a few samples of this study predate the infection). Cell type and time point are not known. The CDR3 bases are TGCGCCAGCAGCTTCGGGACCTCTAGCACAGATACGCAGTATTTT. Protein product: CASSFGTSSTDTQYF. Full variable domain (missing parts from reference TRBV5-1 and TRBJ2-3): KAGVTQTPRYLIKTRGQQVTLSCSPISGHRSVSWYQQTPGQGLQFLFEYFSETQRNKGNFPGRFSGRQFSNSRSEMNVSTLELGDSALYLCASSFGTSSTDTQYFGPGTRLTVL.